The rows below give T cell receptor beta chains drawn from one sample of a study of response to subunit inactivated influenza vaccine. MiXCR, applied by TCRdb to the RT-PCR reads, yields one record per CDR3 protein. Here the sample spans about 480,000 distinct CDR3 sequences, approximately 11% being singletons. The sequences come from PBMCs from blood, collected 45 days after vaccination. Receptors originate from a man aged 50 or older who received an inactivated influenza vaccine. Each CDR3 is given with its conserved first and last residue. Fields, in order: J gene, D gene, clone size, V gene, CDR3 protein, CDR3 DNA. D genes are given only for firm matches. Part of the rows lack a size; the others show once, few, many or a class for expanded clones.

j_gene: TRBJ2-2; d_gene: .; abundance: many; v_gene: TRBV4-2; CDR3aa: CASSRSRGGELFF; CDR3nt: TGTGCCAGCAGCCGGAGTAGGGGGGGGGAGCTGTTTTTT
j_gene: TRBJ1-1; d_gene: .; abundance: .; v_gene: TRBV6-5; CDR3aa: CASSYGRMGNTEAFF; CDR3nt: TGTGCCAGCAGTTACGGGAGAATGGGGAACACTGAAGCTTTCTTT
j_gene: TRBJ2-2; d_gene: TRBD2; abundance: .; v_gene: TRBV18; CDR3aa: CASSPTIAGVRTGELFF; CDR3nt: TGTGCCAGCTCACCAACGATAGCGGGAGTTCGCACCGGGGAGCTGTTTTTT
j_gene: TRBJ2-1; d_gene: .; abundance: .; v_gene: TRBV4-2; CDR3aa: CASSQVSLRDSYNEQFF; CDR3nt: TGTGCCAGCAGCCAAGTATCCTTGCGGGACTCCTACAATGAGCAGTTCTTC
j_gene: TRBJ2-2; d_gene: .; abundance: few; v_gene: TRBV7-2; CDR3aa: CASTTRAVNTGELFF; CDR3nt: TGTGCCAGCACCACCCGAGCCGTGAACACCGGGGAGCTGTTTTTT
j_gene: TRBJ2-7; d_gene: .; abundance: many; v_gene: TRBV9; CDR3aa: CASSVFASTFPYEQYF; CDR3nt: TGTGCCAGCAGCGTATTCGCCAGTACGTTCCCTTACGAGCAGTACTTC
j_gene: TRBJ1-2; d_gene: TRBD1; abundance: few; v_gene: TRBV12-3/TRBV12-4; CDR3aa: CASSHRGEGGYTF; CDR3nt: TGTGCCAGCAGCCACAGGGGGGAGGGCGGCTACACCTTC
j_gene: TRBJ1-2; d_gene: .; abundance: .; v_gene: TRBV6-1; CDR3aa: CASSMDRPGYTF; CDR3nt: TGTGCCAGCAGCATGGACCGACCCGGCTACACCTTC
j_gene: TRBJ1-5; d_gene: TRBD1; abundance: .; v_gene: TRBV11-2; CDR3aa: CASSPGQGAFYSNQPQHF; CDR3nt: TGTGCCAGCAGTCCTGGACAGGGGGCCTTCTATAGCAATCAGCCCCAGCATTTT
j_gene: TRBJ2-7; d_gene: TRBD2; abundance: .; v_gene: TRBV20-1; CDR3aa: CSAAGTSGRYEQYF; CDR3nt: TGCAGTGCTGCCGGGACTAGCGGGAGATACGAGCAGTACTTC
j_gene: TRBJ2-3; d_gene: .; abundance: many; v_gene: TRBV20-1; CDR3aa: CSASVGTDTQYF; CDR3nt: TGCAGTGCTAGCGTGGGGACAGATACGCAGTATTTT
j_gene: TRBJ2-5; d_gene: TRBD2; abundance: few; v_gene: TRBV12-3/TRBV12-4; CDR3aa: CASSLVLADQETQYF; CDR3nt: TGTGCCAGCAGTTTAGTGCTAGCGGATCAAGAGACCCAGTACTTC
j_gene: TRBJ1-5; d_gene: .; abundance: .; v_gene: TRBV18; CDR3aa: CASSSGRPNQPQHF; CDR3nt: TGTGCCAGCTCATCGGGACGCCCCAATCAGCCCCAGCATTTT
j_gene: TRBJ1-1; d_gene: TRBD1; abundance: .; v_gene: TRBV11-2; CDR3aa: CASSLVQGAQAFF; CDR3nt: TGTGCCAGCAGCTTAGTTCAGGGGGCACAAGCTTTCTTT
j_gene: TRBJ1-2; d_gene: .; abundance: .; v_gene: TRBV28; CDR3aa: CASKVLSRPISNYGYTF; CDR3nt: TGTGCCAGCAAAGTACTTTCCAGGCCGATCTCGAACTATGGCTACACCTTC
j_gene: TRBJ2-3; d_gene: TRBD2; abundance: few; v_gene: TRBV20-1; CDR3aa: CSARSLGGGRTDTQYF; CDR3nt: TGCAGTGCTAGATCACTAGGCGGGGGTCGGACAGATACGCAGTATTTT
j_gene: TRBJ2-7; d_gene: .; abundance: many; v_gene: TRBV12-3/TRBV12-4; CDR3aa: CASTIDRKAYEQYF; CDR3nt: TGTGCCAGCACTATAGACAGGAAAGCCTACGAGCAGTACTTC
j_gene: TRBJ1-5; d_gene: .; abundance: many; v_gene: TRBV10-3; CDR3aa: CAITEERNQPQHF; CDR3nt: TGTGCCATCACTGAGGAGCGCAATCAGCCCCAGCATTTT
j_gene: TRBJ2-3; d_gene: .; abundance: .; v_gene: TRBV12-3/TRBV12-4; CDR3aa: CASSLVRSLPDTQYF; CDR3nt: TGTGCCAGCAGTTTGGTTCGGAGCCTTCCAGATACGCAGTATTTT
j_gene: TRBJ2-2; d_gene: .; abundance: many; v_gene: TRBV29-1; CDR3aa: CSVPGRGVGELFF; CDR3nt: TGCAGCGTACCGGGACGAGGGGTCGGGGAGCTGTTTTTT
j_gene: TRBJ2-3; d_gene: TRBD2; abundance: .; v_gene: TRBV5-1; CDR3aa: CASSLASSGSSDTQYF; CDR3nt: TGCGCCAGCAGCTTGGCTTCTAGCGGGAGTTCAGATACGCAGTATTTT
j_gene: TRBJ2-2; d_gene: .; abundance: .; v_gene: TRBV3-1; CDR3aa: CASSGPPGANTGELFF; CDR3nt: TGTGCCAGCAGCGGGCCACCGGGGGCGAACACCGGGGAGCTGTTTTTT
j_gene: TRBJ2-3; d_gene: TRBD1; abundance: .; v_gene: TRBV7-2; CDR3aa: CASSMRTGKDTQYF; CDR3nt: TGTGCCAGCAGCATGAGGACAGGGAAAGATACGCAGTATTTT
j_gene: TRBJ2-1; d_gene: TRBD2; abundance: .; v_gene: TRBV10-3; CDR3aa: CATHPSGGNEQFF; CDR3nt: TGTGCCACCCATCCTAGCGGCGGCAATGAGCAGTTCTTC
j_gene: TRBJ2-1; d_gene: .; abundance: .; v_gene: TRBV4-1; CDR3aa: CASSQAWVGDEQFF; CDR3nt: TGCGCCAGCAGCCAAGCTTGGGTTGGCGATGAGCAGTTCTTC
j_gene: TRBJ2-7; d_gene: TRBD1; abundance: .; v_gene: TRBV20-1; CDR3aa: CSARDRRDRLYEQYF; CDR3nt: TGCAGTGCTAGAGATCGAAGGGACAGACTTTACGAGCAGTACTTC
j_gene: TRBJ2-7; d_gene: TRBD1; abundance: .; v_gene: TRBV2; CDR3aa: CASIPDRVRHEQYF; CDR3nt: TGTGCCAGCATTCCGGACAGGGTACGGCACGAGCAGTACTTC
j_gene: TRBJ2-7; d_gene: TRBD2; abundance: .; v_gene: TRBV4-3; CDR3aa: CASSQDYGGRYEQYF; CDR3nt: TGCGCCAGCAGCCAAGATTACGGCGGGAGGTACGAGCAGTACTTC
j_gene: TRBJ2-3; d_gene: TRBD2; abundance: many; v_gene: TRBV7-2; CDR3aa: CASSFLAGGTDTQYF; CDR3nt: TGCGCCAGCAGCTTTCTAGCGGGGGGCACAGATACGCAGTATTTT
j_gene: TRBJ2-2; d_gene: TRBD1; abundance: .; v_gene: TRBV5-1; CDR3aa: CASSTETGGPGELFF; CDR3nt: TGCGCCAGCAGCACTGAGACAGGGGGCCCCGGGGAGCTGTTTTTT
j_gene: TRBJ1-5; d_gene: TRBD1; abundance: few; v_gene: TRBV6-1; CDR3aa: CASRSTGAFDQPQHF; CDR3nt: TGTGCCAGCAGATCAACAGGGGCCTTCGATCAGCCCCAGCATTTT
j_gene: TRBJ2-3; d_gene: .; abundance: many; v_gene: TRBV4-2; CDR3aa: CASSQDPWGGTDTQYF; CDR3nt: TGTGCCAGCAGCCAAGATCCGTGGGGGGGCACAGATACGCAGTATTTT
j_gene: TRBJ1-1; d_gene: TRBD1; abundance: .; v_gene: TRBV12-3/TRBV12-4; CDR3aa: CASKGVRDRVSNTEAFF; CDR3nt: TGTGCCAGCAAGGGAGTAAGGGACAGGGTGTCGAACACTGAAGCTTTCTTT
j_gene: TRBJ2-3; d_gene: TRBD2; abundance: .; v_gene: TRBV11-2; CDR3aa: CASSLVGTSGRGADTQYF; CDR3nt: TGTGCCAGCAGCTTAGTGGGGACTAGCGGGAGAGGCGCAGATACGCAGTATTTT
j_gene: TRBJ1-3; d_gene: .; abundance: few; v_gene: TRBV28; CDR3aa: CASRPGPSGNTIYF; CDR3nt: TGTGCCAGCAGGCCGGGACCCTCTGGAAACACCATATATTTT
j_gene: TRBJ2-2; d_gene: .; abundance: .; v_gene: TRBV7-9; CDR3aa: CASSPRAGRNTGELFF; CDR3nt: TGTGCCAGCAGCCCAAGAGCGGGCCGTAACACCGGGGAGCTGTTTTTT
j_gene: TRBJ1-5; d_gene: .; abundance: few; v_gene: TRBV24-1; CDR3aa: CATSDPGVNQPQHF; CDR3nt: TGTGCCACCAGTGATCCCGGGGTCAATCAGCCCCAGCATTTT
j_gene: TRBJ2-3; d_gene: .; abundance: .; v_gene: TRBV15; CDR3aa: CATSSRSTDTQYF; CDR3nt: TGTGCCACCAGCAGTAGGAGCACAGATACGCAGTATTTT
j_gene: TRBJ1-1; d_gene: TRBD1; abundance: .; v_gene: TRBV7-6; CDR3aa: CASTVGQGTEAFF; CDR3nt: TGTGCCAGCACCGTGGGACAGGGGACAGAAGCTTTCTTT
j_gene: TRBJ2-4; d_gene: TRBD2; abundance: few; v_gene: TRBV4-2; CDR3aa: CASSPGTNPNIQYF; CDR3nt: TGTGCCAGCAGCCCTGGGACTAACCCAAACATTCAGTACTTC